Reported below is one TCR beta chain. Its antigen is unknown. The sample belongs to a study of human thymus T cells. General study results and limits: Seemingly biased V and J gene usage marked thymic and blood repertoires.

The thymus tissue came from resections taken during corrective heart surgery. Corrective surgery for congenital heart defects was being performed on the healthy Finnish infants who were the donors. The assay was immunoSEQ multiplex PCR, and TCRdb's table has in-frame clones only and misses some. Of some 120,000 clones detected, around 94% appear once; the ten largest clones hold under 0.025%. This CDR3 region has 14 residues. Trimming removed 6 bases from V and 7 bases from J, with 18 bases in between. Per germline, CDR1 MNHEY and CDR2 SVGAGI. The sample was thymus tissue. The chain carries TRBV6-5 and TRBJ1-2, with unresolved D. The receptor's source is a boy less than two years old with a congenital heart defect but otherwise immunologically healthy. The CDR3 spells CASRLDSWESGYTF. The CDR3 DNA follows: TGTGCCAGCAGACTCGACTCGTGGGAGTCTGGCTACACCTTC.